One and the same sample provided the 30 T cell receptor beta chains below, sequenced in a study of blood T cell repertoires in COVID-19. Produced via immunoSEQ multiplex PCR; TCRdb's table is partial and in-frame only. In the table there are under 200,000 clones, about 87% of which are singletons. The specimen was peripheral blood. The receptors were sampled from a man aged 60 to 69 with acute or convalescent COVID-19.

This clone was observed a single time. The chain has TRBV24-1 and TRBJ2-5; 7 positions match TRBD1. The CDR3 runs to 14 residues. Losses at the gene ends were 0 bases for V and 4 bases for J; bases not matched to a gene: 1. Germline V CDR1 and CDR2: KGHDR, SFDVKD. The CDR3 here is CATSDLKGAETQYF. CDR3 nucleotides: TGTGCCACCAGTGATTTGAAGGGGGCAGAGACCCAGTACTTC.

This clone was observed a handful of times. The chain combines TRBV6-1 with TRBJ2-7, with D perhaps matching TRBD2 (6 bases). The V end was cut by 2 bases, the J end by 0 bases, with 14 bases between. This CDR3 has 16 amino acids. From germline, CDR1 is MNHNS and CDR2 SASEGT. The CDR3 sequence: CASSEPGGSSSYEQYV. Here the CDR3 DNA reads TGTGCCAGCAGTGAACCCGGGGGATCGAGCTCCTACGAGCAGTACGTC.

The V gene is TRBV5-1, the J gene TRBJ1-6; 11 positions match TRBD1. J lost 10 bases, V lost 2 bases, and 2 bases had no gene match. The CDR3 is made up of 14 amino acids. The germline V gene has CDR1 SGHRS and CDR2 YFSETQ. The CDR3: CASSFGTGGSPLHF. The CDR3 DNA is TGCGCCAGCAGCTTTGGGACAGGGGGATCACCCCTCCACTTT. The entire variable domain, with the rest obtained from reference TRBV5-1 and TRBJ1-6, is as follows: KAGVTQTPRYLIKTRGQQVTLSCSPISGHRSVSWYQQTPGQGLQFLFEYFSETQRNKGNFPGRFSGRQFSNSRSEMNVSTLELGDSALYLCASSFGTGGSPLHFGNGTRLTVT.

The chain carries TRBV11-3 and TRBJ2-3; 7 bases agree with TRBD2. V shed 4 bases and J 0 bases; nucleotides not matched to a gene: 7. This CDR3 is built from 16 residues. Germline assignment: CDR1 SGHNT and CDR2 YENEEA. This CDR3 reads CASSSGAGLSTDTQYF. In DNA, the CDR3 is TGTGCCAGCAGCTCGGGAGCGGGACTTAGCACAGATACGCAGTATTTT. Based on the CDR3 plus reference TRBV11-3 and TRBJ2-3, the full variable domain is EAGVVQSPRYKIIEKKQPVAFWCNPISGHNTLYWYLQNLGQGPELLIRYENEEAVDDSQLPKDRFSAERLKGVDSTLKIQPAELGDSAVYLCASSSGAGLSTDTQYFGPGTRLTVL.

A single count supports this clone. This chain uses TRBV5-4 with TRBJ1-4, with D perhaps TRBD1 (5 bases). The ends were cut back, 3 bases at V and 6 bases at J, with 15 bases in the middle. The CDR3 sequence is 15 residues long. Per germline, CDR1 SGHNT and CDR2 YYREEE (reference sequence). CDR3 loop: CASSSGRDSDEKLFF. The CDR3 DNA is TGTGCCAGCAGCTCGGGGAGGGACTCCGATGAAAAACTGTTTTTT.

This clone was counted between two and nine times. The V and J genes are TRBV14 and TRBJ1-3, with 9 bases identical to TRBD1. There are 13 residues in the CDR3. In germline, CDR1 is SGHDN, CDR2 FVKESK. V shed 6 bases, J shed 7 bases, and the junction held 4 bases outside the gene matches. The CDR3 sequence: CASRIGQGNTIYF. CDR3 coding DNA: TGTGCCAGCAGGATAGGACAGGGGAACACCATATATTTT.

This chain joins TRBV7-2 and TRBJ1-1, with TRBD1 matching over 9 bases. Germline CDR1 reads SGHTA; CDR2 reads FQGNSA. The V gene end was trimmed by 5 bases and the J gene end by 7 bases; junction bases not matched to a gene: 8. The length of the CDR3 is 14 residues. CDR3 residues: CASSLDSTGGEAFF. In DNA, the CDR3 is TGTGCCAGCAGCCTTGATTCGACAGGGGGTGAAGCTTTCTTT.

This clone has only one observation. The genes are TRBV5-1 and TRBJ1-1; D uncertain. Looked up from germline, CDR1 is SGHRS and CDR2 is YFSETQ. This CDR3 has 14 amino acids. The V end lost 5 bases, the J end lost 2 bases, and 13 bases lay between the germline ends. CDR3 sequence (DNA): TGCGCCAGCAGGAGGGCGTCTCTCAACACTGAAGCTTTCTTT. Residues: CASRRASLNTEAFF.

This chain links TRBV5-1 with TRBJ1-3; D may be TRBD1 (5 bases). Trimming cost V 0 bases and J 4 bases, with 8 bases left between them. Germline-derived CDR1 and CDR2 are SGHRS and YFSETQ. The CDR3 has 14 amino acids. CDR3 DNA sequence: TGCGCCAGCAGCTTGGCAGGGAAAGGAAACACCATATATTTT. It translates to CASSLAGKGNTIYF. The full variable domain, rest sourced from reference TRBV5-1 and TRBJ1-3, is KAGVTQTPRYLIKTRGQQVTLSCSPISGHRSVSWYQQTPGQGLQFLFEYFSETQRNKGNFPGRFSGRQFSNSRSEMNVSTLELGDSALYLCASSLAGKGNTIYFGEGSWLTVV.

This rearrangement joins TRBV9 to TRBJ2-1; no clear D. The CDR3 contains 12 residues. Germline V CDR1 and CDR2: SGDLS, YYNGEE. Deletions cut 4 bases from V and 9 bases from J, with 11 bases between. The CDR3 loop is CASSPQSAEQFF. The CDR3 region has the DNA TGTGCCAGCAGCCCACAGTCGGCTGAGCAGTTCTTC. The full variable domain, rest sourced from reference TRBV9 and TRBJ2-1, is DSGVTQTPKHLITATGQRVTLRCSPRSGDLSVYWYQQSLDQGLQFLIQYYNGEERAKGNILERFSAQQFPDLHSELNLSSLELGDSALYFCASSPQSAEQFFGPGTRLTVL.

This chain connects TRBV5-5 to TRBJ1-2, with a weak D call TRBD1 (6 bases). The CDR3 is 13 amino acids. V lost 1 base and J lost 5, with 9 bases in between. Germline V lookup: CDR1 SGHKS, CDR2 YYEKEE (reference sequence). CDR3 sequence: CASSLTGQYGYTF. CDR3 DNA sequence: TGTGCCAGCAGCTTGACAGGACAGTATGGCTACACCTTC.

V is TRBV24-1 and J is TRBJ2-1; 9 bases agree with TRBD1. The V segment lost 5 bases and the J segment 5 bases; nucleotides outside the gene matches: 6. Germline V CDR1 and CDR2: KGHDR, SFDVKD. This CDR3 region has 15 residues. CDR3 sequence: CATSAPGTGNNEQFF. For the CDR3, the DNA is TGTGCCACCAGTGCCCCAGGGACAGGGAACAATGAGCAGTTCTTC.

This rearrangement joins TRBV5-8 to TRBJ2-2, with TRBD1 as a possible D gene (6 bases). V lost 4 bases to trimming and J lost 6 bases, with 16 bases between them. Germline V CDR1 and CDR2: SGHTS, YDEGEE. This CDR3 has 15 amino acids. The CDR3 DNA is TGTGCCAGCAGCCCGGACAGTTCCCAGCCCGGGGAGCTGTTTTTT. Its translation is CASSPDSSQPGELFF.

This clone has only one observation. The chain combines TRBV15 with TRBJ1-6, with a weak D call TRBD1 (5 bases). The CDR3 contains 15 residues. V was clipped by 3 bases and J by 7 bases, with 13 bases between them. Looked up from germline, CDR1 is LNHNV and CDR2 is YYDKDF (reference sequence). In nucleotides, the CDR3 is TGTGCCACCAGCAGGAAGCGGGGGTCCAATTCACCCCTCCACTTT. This sequence encodes CATSRKRGSNSPLHF.

The rearrangement links TRBV9 to TRBJ2-5; tentatively, D is TRBD1 (6 bases). The V and J ends lost 4 bases and 5 bases respectively, with 15 bases between them. Germline values: CDR1 SGDLS, CDR2 YYNGEE. CDR3 length: 14 residues. CDR3 amino acids: CASSMVGGTETQYF. DNA of the CDR3: TGTGCCAGCAGCATGGTTGGGGGCACGGAGACCCAGTACTTC.

This clone was counted a few times. CDR3: CASSSSRSSTGELFF. Here the CDR3 DNA reads TGTGCCAGCAGCTCCTCTAGGTCGAGCACCGGGGAGCTGTTTTTT. The chain links TRBV7-3 to TRBJ2-2; D gene uncertain. Trimming left V 4 bases short and J 4 bases short, with 13 bases between. The CDR3 is made up of 15 amino acids. Germline CDR1 reads SGHTA; CDR2 reads FQGTGA.

The rearrangement links TRBV12-5 to TRBJ2-5; 8 bases agree with TRBD1. This CDR3 is 15 amino acids long. V gave up 5 bases and J gave up 1 base; unmatched junction bases: 6. Germline-derived CDR1 and CDR2 are LGHNT and FRNRAP. Written as DNA, the CDR3 is TGTGCTAGTGGTCTCGGACAGGGACTCCAAGAGACCCAGTACTTC. Its translation: CASGLGQGLQETQYF. Variable domain in full (rest from reference TRBV12-5 and TRBJ2-5): DARVTQTPRHKVTEMGQEVTMRCQPILGHNTVFWYRQTMMQGLELLAYFRNRAPLDDSGMPKDRFSAEMPDATLATLKIQPSEPRDSAVYFCASGLGQGLQETQYFGPGTRLLVL.

The V call is TRBV3-1 (or the pseudogene TRBV3-2), the J call TRBJ2-1; 12 bases align to TRBD2. CDR3 length equals 14 residues. Germline V gene lookup returns CDR1 LGHDT and CDR2 YNNKEL (reference sequence). After removal of 4 bases from V and 8 bases from J, the junction contained 3 bases not matched to a gene. The CDR3 region has the DNA TGTGCCAGCAGCCCGACTAGCGGGAGCCATGAGCAGTTCTTC. Translation: CASSPTSGSHEQFF.

CDR3 loop: CASSWAEGPYEQYF. The CDR3 DNA sequence: TGTGCCAGCAGTTGGGCAGAGGGCCCGTACGAGCAGTACTTC. The chain uses TRBV6-2 or TRBV6-3 and TRBJ2-7; D might be TRBD2 (5 bases). The V end lost 4 bases, the J end lost 4 bases, and 14 bases lay between the germline ends. Germline values: CDR1 MNHEY, CDR2 SVGEGT. The CDR3 consists of 14 residues.

The chain uses TRBV4-1 and TRBJ1-2, with 7 bases fitting TRBD1. The CDR3 totals 15 residues. J gave up 2 bases and V 1 base, and 4 bases lay outside the gene matches. CDR1 is MGHRA and CDR2 is YSYEKL in the germline V gene. The CDR3 nucleotides read TGCGCCAGCAGCCAAGCCACGGGACAGAACTATGGCTACACCTTC. Amino acid sequence: CASSQATGQNYGYTF.

V is TRBV18 and J is TRBJ1-2, with 11 nucleotides matching TRBD1. Germline V lookup: CDR1 KGHSH, CDR2 LQKENI. V lost 4 bases to trimming and J lost 2 bases; unmatched junction nucleotides: 6. The CDR3 consists of 16 residues. The CDR3 is CASSQDRGLKNYGYTF. For the CDR3, the DNA is TGTGCCAGCTCACAGGACAGGGGGCTGAAAAACTATGGCTACACCTTC.

This clone appeared a few times. The rearrangement uses TRBV3-1 (or the pseudogene TRBV3-2) and TRBJ1-2; D remains ambiguous. Germline CDR1 and CDR2: LGHDT and YNNKEL (reference sequence). Trimming shortened V by 0 bases and J by 4 bases, and 9 bases separated the two germline ends. CDR3 length: 14 amino acids. CDR3 loop: CASSQDEGTYGYTF. The CDR3, as DNA: TGTGCCAGCAGCCAAGATGAGGGAACCTATGGCTACACCTTC.

V and J are TRBV12-3 or TRBV12-4 and TRBJ2-4; D perhaps matches TRBD2 (5 bases). This CDR3 has 13 residues. Trimming cost V 6 bases and J 7 bases, with 13 bases left between them. In DNA, the CDR3 is TGTGCCAGCAGGGCTAACAGCGGTAACATTCAGTACTTC. This codes for CASRANSGNIQYF.

This clone was recorded only once. The V gene is TRBV29-1, the J gene TRBJ2-5, with 10 bases identical to TRBD1. The CDR3 sequence is 13 residues long. V was clipped by 4 bases and J by 1 base; unmatched bases: 0. Germline CDR1 and CDR2: SQVTM and ANQGSEA. The CDR3 sequence is CSVGTGGQETQYF. The CDR3 DNA sequence: TGCAGCGTTGGGACAGGGGGCCAAGAGACCCAGTACTTC.

This rearrangement joins TRBV2 to TRBJ2-2; a weak D match, TRBD1 (6 bases). Germline values: CDR1 SNHLY, CDR2 FYNNEI. The CDR3 runs to 14 residues. V was cut by 6 bases and J by 2 bases, with 10 bases left in between. The CDR3 is CASRLQGNTGELFF. CDR3 nucleotide sequence: TGTGCCAGCAGGTTACAGGGAAACACCGGGGAGCTGTTTTTT. The whole variable domain, remainder taken from reference TRBV2 and TRBJ2-2, is EPEVTQTPSHQVTQMGQEVILRCVPISNHLYFYWYRQILGQKVEFLVSFYNNEISEKSEIFDDQFSVERPDGSNFTLKIRSTKLEDSAMYFCASRLQGNTGELFFGEGSRLTVL.

The V and J genes are TRBV6-2 or TRBV6-3 and TRBJ2-5; perhaps TRBD2 as D (5 bases). Trimming stripped 2 bases from V and 3 bases from J, with 10 bases between. This CDR3 is built from 14 residues. Germline V CDR1 and CDR2: MNHEY, SVGEGT. The DNA for the CDR3 is TGTGCCAGCAGTTACCTAACTAGAGAAGAGACCCAGTACTTC. Its translation is CASSYLTREETQYF.

V and J are TRBV6-2 or TRBV6-3 and TRBJ2-7; tentative D call: TRBD2 (5 bases). The CDR3 contains 13 residues. V shed 0 bases and J shed 2 bases, with 5 bases lying between them. Germline V gene sequence: CDR1 MNHEY, CDR2 SVGEGT. In DNA, the CDR3 is TGTGCCAGCAGTTACTCCGGGGCCTACGAGCAGTACGTC. The encoded protein is CASSYSGAYEQYV.

V usage is TRBV7-8 and J usage is TRBJ2-1, with 10 bases lining up with TRBD1. This CDR3 comprises 14 residues. Unmatched junction bases numbered 5, after V lost 5 bases and J lost 7 bases. In germline, CDR1 is SGHVS, CDR2 FQNEAQ. For the CDR3, the DNA is TGTGCCAGCAGCCGACAGGGGGCTGGTAATGAGCAGTTCTTC. It is translated as CASSRQGAGNEQFF.

The rearrangement joins TRBV11-2 to TRBJ1-1, with D unclear. With 2 bases removed from V and 2 bases from J, the gap between germline ends came to 9 bases. The CDR3 contains 14 residues. Looked up from germline, CDR1 is SGHAT and CDR2 is FQNNGV. The CDR3 here is CASSLSSVNTEAFF. CDR3 nucleotide sequence: TGTGCCAGCAGCTTATCCTCAGTTAACACTGAAGCTTTCTTT.

The chain employs TRBV24-1 and TRBJ2-5, with 7 nucleotides matching TRBD1. V dropped 2 bases and J dropped 1; count of bases not matched to a gene: 3. Germline V gene sequence: CDR1 KGHDR, CDR2 SFDVKD. The CDR3 is made up of 15 amino acids. The CDR3 spells CATSDSSGGQETQYF. The CDR3 bases are TGTGCCACCAGTGATTCTTCAGGGGGCCAAGAGACCCAGTACTTC.